Below are 29 T cell receptor beta chains sequenced from a single sample in a study of glioma-infiltrating T cells after dendritic cell vaccination. Profiled with immunoSEQ multiplex PCR; TCRdb holds only in-frame clones, not every one. The sample holds about 92,000 clones; about nine tenths are singletons and the top ten take less than 20%. Specimen: blood, collected before dendritic cell vaccination. Source of these receptors: a human donor with glioblastoma.

This rearrangement joins TRBV29-1 to TRBJ2-5; TRBD1 agrees at 9 bases. V trimming: 8 bases; J trimming: 4 bases; junction bases outside the gene matches: 14. The CDR3 spans 15 residues. Germline lookup yields CDR1 SQVTM and CDR2 ANQGSEA. The CDR3 protein is CSSREDRGPPETQYF. As DNA, the CDR3 is TGCAGCTCCCGTGAGGACAGGGGTCCTCCAGAGACCCAGTACTTC.

This chain joins TRBV19 and TRBJ2-7, with D maybe TRBD1 (6 bases). Trimming removed 7 bases at V and 4 bases at J, with 14 bases between. This CDR3 spans 13 amino acids. The germline CDR1 and CDR2 sequences are LNHDA and SQIVND (reference sequence). The CDR3 sequence is CASKEDRGYEQYF. In DNA form, the CDR3 reads TGTGCCAGTAAAGAGGACAGAGGGTACGAGCAGTACTTC.

V usage is TRBV7-3 and J usage is TRBJ2-1; 9 bases map to TRBD2. Germline CDR1 SGHTA, CDR2 FQGTGA. With 2 bases clipped from V and 0 bases from J, the junction kept 5 bases outside the gene matches. The CDR3 covers 17 residues. CDR3 sequence: CASSLRGRAHSYNEQFF. In DNA form, the CDR3 reads TGTGCCAGCAGCTTACGCGGGAGGGCCCACTCCTACAATGAGCAGTTCTTC. Full variable domain (missing parts from reference TRBV7-3 and TRBJ2-1): GAGVSQTPSNKVTEKGKYVELRCDPISGHTALYWYRQSLGQGPEFLIYFQGTGAADDSGLPNDRFFAVRPEGSVSTLKIQRTERGDSAVYLCASSLRGRAHSYNEQFFGPGTRLTVL.

This clone was seen a handful of times. The chain couples TRBV5-1 to TRBJ2-3; 8 bases are shared with TRBD2. CDR1 and CDR2 from the germline V gene are SGHRS and YFSETQ. V was pared by 4 bases and J by 6 bases, with 13 bases of the junction left unmatched. This CDR3 region has 16 residues. The CDR3 region has the DNA TGCGCCAGCAGCCCCCCTACTAGCGGACTTGGGGATACGCAGTATTTT. Protein: CASSPPTSGLGDTQYF.

The chain links TRBV5-1 to TRBJ1-6; D is possibly TRBD1 (6 bases). The V gene's germline CDR1 is SGHRS and CDR2 YFSETQ. The CDR3 has 16 amino acids. V dropped 0 bases and J dropped 8 bases, with 15 bases sitting between them. The CDR3 here is CASSLEAGARYSPLHF. The CDR3 nucleotides read TGCGCCAGCAGCTTGGAGGCAGGGGCCCGATATTCACCCCTCCACTTT.

The chain carries TRBV28 and TRBJ1-1, with a tentative D call TRBD1 (6 bases). CDR1 and CDR2 (germline): MDHEN, SYDVKM. This CDR3 is built from 16 residues. Trimming took 2 bases from V and 1 from J, leaving 14 bases between them. The chain's CDR3 is CASSLAGGRGNTEAFF. CDR3 in DNA: TGTGCCAGCAGTTTAGCCGGGGGGCGAGGGAACACTGAAGCTTTCTTT.

The chain recombines TRBV7-8 with TRBJ2-5, with D tentatively TRBD2 (5 bases). The CDR3 covers 15 residues. Germline V gene data show CDR1 as SGHVS and CDR2 as FQNEAQ. The ends were cut back, 0 bases at V and 5 bases at J, with 13 bases in the middle. CDR3 protein: CASSLAPGWGETQYF. The CDR3 nucleotides are TGTGCCAGCAGCTTAGCGCCGGGGTGGGGTGAGACCCAGTACTTC.

This clone appeared a few times. V usage is TRBV7-2 and J usage is TRBJ1-2, with 7 bases lining up with TRBD1. The length of the CDR3 is 15 residues. The germline V gene has CDR1 SGHTA and CDR2 FQGNSA. Germline trimming cut 1 base from V and 3 bases from J; bases unmatched to any gene: 5. The CDR3 region is CASSLDRQGYYGYTF. The CDR3 bases are TGTGCCAGCAGCTTAGACCGACAGGGTTACTATGGCTACACCTTC.

The J gene is TRBJ2-7, the V gene TRBV7-9, with D perhaps TRBD2 (5 bases). CDR1 is SEHNR, CDR2 FQNEAQ, per germline (reference sequence). The CDR3 has 13 amino acids. V was clipped by 6 bases and J by 0 bases, with 9 bases between them. Written as DNA, the CDR3 is TGTGCCAGCAGTCGGGATGCCTCCTACGAGCAGTACTTC. Translated, it gives CASSRDASYEQYF. Supplemented by reference TRBV7-9 and TRBJ2-7, the full variable domain reads DTGVSQNPRHKITKRGQNVTFRCDPISEHNRLYWYRQTLGQGPEFLTYFQNEAQLEKSRLLSDRFSAERPKGSFSTLEIQRTEQGDSAMYLCASSRDASYEQYFGPGTRLTVT.

This chain connects TRBV28 to TRBJ1-2; D gene ambiguous. The ends were cut back, 6 bases at V and 7 bases at J, with 12 bases in the middle. Germline CDR1 is MDHEN and CDR2 is SYDVKM. The CDR3 length is 12 residues. The CDR3 DNA sequence: TGTGCCAGCAGCTCCCCGAGTCTTGGCTACACCTTC. Translated: CASSSPSLGYTF.

V usage is TRBV19 and J usage is TRBJ2-7, with 7 positions matching TRBD2. CDR1 and CDR2 from the germline V gene are LNHDA and SQIVND (reference sequence). This CDR3 has 13 residues. Unmatched junction bases numbered 9, after V lost 9 bases and J lost 4 bases. CDR3 nucleotides: TGTGCCAGCGAGGCAGCGGGAACTTACGAGCAGTACTTC. Translating it yields CASEAAGTYEQYF.

The chain joins TRBV13 to TRBJ1-5; 10 bases are shared with TRBD1. The CDR3 has 15 amino acids. V trimming: 0 bases; J trimming: 7 bases; junction bases outside the gene matches: 3. Germline V gene data show CDR1 as PRHDT and CDR2 as FYEKMQ (reference sequence). CDR3 sequence (DNA): TGTGCCAGCAGCTTAGGCCCGACAGGGGGCCAGCCCCAGCATTTT. Translating it yields CASSLGPTGGQPQHF.

This clone has more than one count but fewer than ten. V is TRBV7-3 and J is TRBJ2-3, with D uncertain. This CDR3 has 13 residues. V lost 1 base to trimming and J lost 3 bases, with 5 bases between them. Germline V CDR1 and CDR2: SGHTA, FQGTGA. CDR3 amino acids: CASSLSYTDTQYF. CDR3 sequence (DNA): TGTGCCAGCAGCTTAAGTTATACAGATACGCAGTATTTT.

As DNA, the CDR3 is TGTGCCAGCAGCGTACCTTTGGGACAGGGGAGCTACGAGCAGTACTTC. Amino acids: CASSVPLGQGSYEQYF. The rearrangement joins TRBV7-2 to TRBJ2-7; 10 positions match TRBD1. The V gene's germline CDR1 is SGHTA and CDR2 FQGNSA. The CDR3 extends over 16 amino acids. The V segment lost 5 bases and the J segment 3 bases; nucleotides outside the gene matches: 10.

The chain uses TRBV15 and TRBJ2-4; 11 nucleotides align to TRBD2. Germline V CDR1 and CDR2: LNHNV, YYDKDF (reference sequence). The junction had 4 bases not matched to a gene; V was cut back by 0 bases and J by 9 bases. The CDR3 contains 15 residues. In DNA form, the CDR3 reads TGTGCCACCAGCAGAGACCTAGGACTAGCGGGCATTCAGTACTTC. Its protein is CATSRDLGLAGIQYF.

The chain uses TRBV7-8 and TRBJ2-5, with TRBD1 as a possible D gene (6 bases). From germline, CDR1 is SGHVS and CDR2 FQNEAQ. Trimming removed 4 bases from V and 0 bases from J, with 9 bases in between. The CDR3 is 14 residues long. CDR3 region: CASSSQGYQETQYF. CDR3 DNA: TGTGCCAGCAGCTCGCAGGGGTACCAAGAGACCCAGTACTTC.

CDR3: CASSHRNGGAQETQYF. As DNA, the CDR3 is TGCGCCAGCAGCCATCGTAACGGGGGGGCCCAAGAGACCCAGTACTTC. This chain links TRBV4-3 with TRBJ2-5; 8 bases map to TRBD2. The CDR3 is made up of 16 amino acids. Germline lookup yields CDR1 LGHNA and CDR2 YSLEER. Trimming removed 3 bases from V and 1 base from J; junction bases left unmatched: 7.

The chain has TRBV25-1 and TRBJ2-7; weak D call: TRBD2 (6 bases). CDR1 is MGHDK and CDR2 is SYGVNS in the germline V gene. This CDR3 spans 15 amino acids. V was clipped by 7 bases and J by 9 bases, with 25 bases between them. The CDR3 sequence is CASTGKGLTYESQYF. The DNA for the CDR3 is TGTGCCAGCACCGGGAAGGGACTCACCTACGAGTCGCAGTACTTC.

The gene calls are TRBV4-1 and TRBJ2-1; 9 positions agree with TRBD2. J gave up 6 bases and V 3 bases, and 6 bases lay outside the gene matches. Germline assignment: CDR1 MGHRA and CDR2 YSYEKL. This CDR3 has 15 amino acids. The CDR3 coding sequence is TGCGCCAGCAGCCATGGCGGGGGGGCCGTCAATGAGCAGTTCTTC. Its protein product is CASSHGGGAVNEQFF.

The CDR3 DNA follows: TGTGCCAGCAGGGTAGGGGGCTCGGCCACTGAAGCTTTCTTT. Amino acid sequence: CASRVGGSATEAFF. The J gene is TRBJ1-1, the V gene TRBV7-3; 7 nucleotides agree with TRBD1. This CDR3 comprises 14 residues. Germline CDR1 SGHTA, CDR2 FQGTGA. Trimming took 6 bases from V and 4 from J; bases not matched to a gene: 8.

The gene calls are TRBV19 and TRBJ2-7; 8 bases match TRBD2. CDR1 is LNHDA, CDR2 SQIVND, per germline (reference sequence). The CDR3 is made up of 14 amino acids. V gave up 6 bases and J gave up 2 bases; unmatched junction bases: 6. CDR3 region: CASRTREGPYEQYF. DNA for the CDR3: TGTGCCAGTAGGACTCGGGAGGGCCCCTACGAGCAGTACTTC.

V and J are TRBV2 and TRBJ1-5; 9 bases are a match to TRBD1. The J segment lost 3 bases and the V segment lost 6 bases, leaving 6 bases of the junction unmatched. Per germline, CDR1 SNHLY and CDR2 FYNNEI. The CDR3 has 15 amino acids. DNA of the CDR3: TGTGCCAGCAGACCCGGGACAGGGTCCAATCAGCCCCAGCATTTT. Residues: CASRPGTGSNQPQHF.

CDR3 region: CASSEESGGDSRGTTQYF. Written as DNA, the CDR3 is TGTGCCAGCAGTGAAGAAAGCGGGGGGGATAGTAGGGGCACGACCCAGTACTTC. The chain recombines TRBV2 with TRBJ2-5; TRBD2 aligns across 10 bases. Germline lookup yields CDR1 SNHLY and CDR2 FYNNEI. The CDR3 runs 18 residues. The junction had 15 bases not matched to a gene; V was cut back by 1 base and J by 7 bases.

The V and J genes are TRBV7-9 and TRBJ2-1, with D tentatively TRBD1 (6 bases). CDR3 length equals 15 residues. The V gene's germline CDR1 is SEHNR and CDR2 FQNEAQ (reference sequence). Trimming shortened V by 1 base and J by 7 bases, and 14 bases separated the two germline ends. The CDR3 sequence is CASSLVGAVWNEQFF. DNA for the CDR3: TGTGCCAGCAGCTTAGTGGGGGCTGTATGGAATGAGCAGTTCTTC.

The rearrangement uses TRBV5-4 and TRBJ2-5; no reliable D call. In germline, CDR1 is SGHNT, CDR2 YYREEE (reference sequence). Trimming shortened V by 3 bases and J by 4 bases, and 10 bases separated the two germline ends. This CDR3 comprises 13 residues. CDR3 sequence: CASSSRLRETQYF. As DNA, the CDR3 is TGTGCCAGCAGCTCAAGACTGCGAGAGACCCAGTACTTC.

DNA of the CDR3: TGTGCCAGCAGCACGCAGGGGGAAACTGAAGCTTTCTTT. Residues: CASSTQGETEAFF. The genes are TRBV11-2 and TRBJ1-1; 7 bases fit TRBD1. The CDR3 extends over 13 amino acids. V lost 5 bases to trimming and J lost 5 bases; unmatched junction nucleotides: 5. The germline V gene encodes CDR1 SGHAT and CDR2 FQNNGV.

V and J are TRBV28 and TRBJ2-5; D is undetermined. The CDR3 consists of 14 residues. Germline lookup yields CDR1 MDHEN and CDR2 SYDVKM. V lost 1 base, J lost 2 bases, and 8 bases lay in between. The CDR3 spells CASSLSPTQETQYF. DNA for the CDR3: TGTGCCAGCAGTTTATCTCCGACACAAGAGACCCAGTACTTC.

This clone was recorded once. J is TRBJ1-2 and V is TRBV6-6; TRBD1 matches at 11 bases. CDR3 length: 14 residues. Germline CDR1 reads MNHNY; CDR2 reads SVGAGI (reference sequence). V shed 5 bases and J 7 bases; nucleotides not matched to a gene: 6. Written as DNA, the CDR3 is TGTGCCAGCAGTACTGGACAGGGGGCGCGTGGCTACACCTTC. The encoded protein is CASSTGQGARGYTF.

The chain combines TRBV6-5 with TRBJ2-7, with TRBD2 matching 13 bases. Germline V gene sequence: CDR1 MNHEY, CDR2 SVGAGI. The CDR3 is 14 residues long. V lost 7 bases, J lost 2 bases, and 2 bases stayed unmatched. CDR3 residues: CASIGTSGTYEQYF. DNA for the CDR3: TGTGCCAGCATAGGGACTAGCGGGACCTACGAGCAGTACTTC.